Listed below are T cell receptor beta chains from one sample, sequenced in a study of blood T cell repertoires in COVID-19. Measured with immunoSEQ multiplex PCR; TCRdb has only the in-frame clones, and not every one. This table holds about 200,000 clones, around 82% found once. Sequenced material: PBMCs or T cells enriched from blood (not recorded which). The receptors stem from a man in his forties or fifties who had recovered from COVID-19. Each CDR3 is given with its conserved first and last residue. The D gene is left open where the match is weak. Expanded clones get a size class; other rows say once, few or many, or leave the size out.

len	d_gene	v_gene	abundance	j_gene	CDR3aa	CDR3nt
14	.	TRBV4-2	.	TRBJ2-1	CASSQATTIYEQFF	TGTGCCAGCAGCCAAGCGACTACTATCTATGAGCAGTTCTTC
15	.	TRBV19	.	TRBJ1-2	CASSRPGRDNYGYTF	TGTGCCAGTAGTCGGCCGGGAAGAGACAACTATGGCTACACCTTC
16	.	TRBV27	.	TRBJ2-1	CASSLYGSPFLMEQFF	TGTGCCAGCAGTTTATACGGGAGTCCCTTTCTAATGGAGCAGTTCTTC
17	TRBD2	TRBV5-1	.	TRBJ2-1	CASSLRGTSGNYNEQFF	TGCGCCAGCAGCCTACGTGGGACTAGCGGGAACTACAATGAGCAGTTCTTC
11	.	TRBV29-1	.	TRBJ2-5	CSGALQETQYF	TGCAGCGGAGCCTTACAAGAGACCCAGTACTTC
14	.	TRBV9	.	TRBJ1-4	CASSVEGTNEKLFF	TGTGCCAGCAGCGTAGAGGGGACTAATGAAAAACTGTTTTTT
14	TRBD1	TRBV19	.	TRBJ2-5	CASSMTGGTETQYF	TGTGCCAGTAGTATGACAGGGGGCACAGAGACCCAGTACTTC
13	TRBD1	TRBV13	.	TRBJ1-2	CASSHMTGGFRTF	TGTGCCAGCAGCCACATGACAGGGGGATTTAGGACCTTC
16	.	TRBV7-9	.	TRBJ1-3	CASSWGRMISGNTIYF	TGTGCCAGCAGCTGGGGCAGGATGATCTCTGGAAACACCATATATTTT
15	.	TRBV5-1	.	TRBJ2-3	CASSLLGSKTDTQYF	TGCGCCAGCAGCTTGTTGGGTAGCAAAACAGATACGCAGTATTTT
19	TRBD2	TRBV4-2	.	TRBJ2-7	CASSPSWELAGGLHYEQYF	TGTGCCAGCAGCCCATCCTGGGAACTAGCGGGAGGCTTACACTACGAGCAGTACTTC
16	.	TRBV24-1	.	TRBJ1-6	CATSDVSGSYNSPLHF	TGTGCCACCAGTGACGTGTCCGGGTCTTATAATTCACCCCTCCACTTT
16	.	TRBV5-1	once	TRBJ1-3	CASSPETSYSGNTIYF	TGCGCCAGCAGCCCAGAGACATCTTACTCTGGAAACACCATATATTTT
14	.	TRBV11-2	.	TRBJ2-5	CASSLGGQRETQYF	TGTGCCAGCAGCTTAGGCGGACAGCGAGAGACCCAGTACTTC
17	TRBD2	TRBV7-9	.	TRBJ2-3	CASSSGLAGVGTDTQYF	TGTGCCAGCAGCTCTGGACTAGCGGGAGTCGGCACAGATACGCAGTATTTT
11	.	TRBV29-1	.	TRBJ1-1	CSVAMNTEAFF	TGCAGCGTGGCCATGAACACTGAAGCTTTCTTT
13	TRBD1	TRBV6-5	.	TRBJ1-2	CASRGQSNYGYTF	TGTGCCAGCAGGGGACAGTCTAACTATGGCTACACCTTC